These 21 T cell receptor beta chains share one sample of origin, sequenced in a study of blood T cell repertoires in COVID-19 (dated by TCRdb to the early 2020s). Library preparation employed the immunoSEQ multiplex PCR assay. Not all clones reach the TCRdb copy of this immuneACCESS table, which keeps in-frame sequences only. Checked studies attribute under half of the gap to unresolved V genes and leave the rest unexplained. The sample table records 300,000 to 400,000 clones; about 89% of these occur just once. The leading ten clones occupy about 2.1% of the sample. Sequencing input: peripheral blood. The receptor set was obtained from a woman in her fifties or sixties with COVID-19, enrolled during active disease.

This chain links TRBV28 with TRBJ2-7; D is ambiguous. The V end was cut by 5 bases, the J end by 0 bases, with 23 bases between. CDR1 and CDR2 (germline): MDHEN, SYDVKM. The CDR3 spans 18 residues. CDR3 in DNA: TGTGCCAGCAGTCGTTCGGGTATAAGAGGATATCCCTCCTACGAGCAGTACTTC. It encodes CASSRSGIRGYPSYEQYF.

As concerns this clone: Other nucleotide sequences from this sample produce the same CDR3. The chain has TRBV4-2 and TRBJ1-5; 10 nucleotides match TRBD1. From germline, CDR1 is LGHNA and CDR2 YNFKEQ. There are 15 residues in the CDR3. Trimming took 1 base from V and 6 from J; bases not matched to a gene: 3. CDR3 sequence: CASSQGGTGVQPQHF. Here the CDR3 DNA reads TGTGCCAGCAGCCAAGGGGGGACAGGGGTTCAGCCCCAGCATTTT.

V usage is TRBV6-5 and J usage is TRBJ1-5, with TRBD1 matching 7 bases. CDR1 MNHEY and CDR2 SVGAGI come from the germline V gene. V was pared by 6 bases and J by 4 bases, with 6 bases of the junction left unmatched. This CDR3 has 14 residues. The CDR3 DNA is TGTGCCAGCAGAGCCGGACAGGTGAATCAGCCCCAGCATTTT. It specifies CASRAGQVNQPQHF.

The CDR3 protein is CASSRQGPEAFF. As DNA, the CDR3 is TGTGCCAGCAGCAGACAGGGACCTGAAGCTTTCTTT. The chain combines TRBV6-6 with TRBJ1-1, with 7 nucleotides matching TRBD1. Germline CDR1 MNHNY, CDR2 SVGAGI (reference sequence). V shed 6 bases, J shed 6 bases, and the junction held 4 bases outside the gene matches. The CDR3 is 12 amino acids.

This chain connects TRBV11-2 to TRBJ2-7; 8 bases match TRBD2. Trimming removed 5 bases from V and 3 bases from J; junction bases left unmatched: 9. This CDR3 has 15 residues. Germline V gene lookup returns CDR1 SGHAT and CDR2 FQNNGV. The CDR3 protein is CASSPRGGLVYEQYF. The CDR3 nucleotides are TGTGCCAGCAGCCCCCGGGGGGGATTGGTCTACGAGCAGTACTTC.

The genes are TRBV15 and TRBJ2-1, with 7 nucleotides matching TRBD1. Germline CDR1 LNHNV, CDR2 YYDKDF (reference sequence). The CDR3 runs to 15 residues. V lost 5 bases and J lost 11; bases outside the gene matches: 15. CDR3 amino acids: CATSRPGQPLTQQFF. The CDR3 DNA is TGTGCCACCAGCCGACCGGGACAGCCACTAACTCAGCAGTTCTTC.

V is TRBV5-1 and J is TRBJ2-5; the D gene is possibly TRBD1 (6 bases). The V and J ends lost 0 bases and 2 bases respectively, with 11 bases between them. This CDR3 is 15 amino acids long. CDR1 SGHRS and CDR2 YFSETQ come from the germline V gene. CDR3 sequence: CASSLEGTRQETQYF. CDR3 DNA sequence: TGCGCCAGCAGCTTGGAGGGGACAAGACAAGAGACCCAGTACTTC.

The chain links TRBV4-2 to TRBJ2-1, with no clear D. The CDR3 is 17 amino acids. Germline CDR1 reads LGHNA; CDR2 reads YNFKEQ. Trimming shortened V by 2 bases and J by 0 bases, and 14 bases separated the two germline ends. CDR3 protein: CASSQIPASGSYNEQFF. The CDR3 DNA sequence: TGTGCCAGCAGCCAAATCCCAGCGTCGGGCTCCTACAATGAGCAGTTCTTC.

In this sample, this clone turned up a few times. V and J are TRBV7-9 and TRBJ1-2; 9 bases align to TRBD1. The CDR3 loop spans 13 amino acids. V shed 6 bases and J 7 bases; nucleotides not matched to a gene: 6. From germline, CDR1 is SEHNR and CDR2 FQNEAQ (reference sequence). The CDR3 nucleotides are TGTGCCAGCAGAGCCGGGACAGGGACTGGCTACACCTTC. Protein sequence: CASRAGTGTGYTF.

The V call is TRBV3-1 (or the pseudogene TRBV3-2), the J call TRBJ1-2, with D perhaps TRBD1 (6 bases). Germline-derived CDR1 and CDR2 are LGHDT and YNNKEL (reference sequence). The V and J ends lost 1 base and 8 bases respectively, with 17 bases between them. The CDR3 totals 15 residues. Written as DNA, the CDR3 is TGTGCCAGCAGCCAAGTCCGGCAGGGGACGGAAGGCTACACCTTC. Protein product: CASSQVRQGTEGYTF.

The V and J genes are TRBV15 and TRBJ2-3; D is possibly TRBD2 (5 bases). CDR1 is LNHNV, CDR2 YYDKDF, per germline (reference sequence). Between the trimmed V and J ends, which lost 8 bases and 5 bases, there was a span of 11 bases. The CDR3 runs to 12 residues. The CDR3 loop is CATQGSGDTQYF. The CDR3 DNA is TGTGCCACCCAAGGGAGTGGAGATACGCAGTATTTT.

The chain uses TRBV5-6 and TRBJ2-7; D possibly corresponds to TRBD1 (6 bases). CDR3 length: 13 residues. Trimming stripped 4 bases from V and 2 bases from J, with 10 bases between. Looked up from germline, CDR1 is SGHDT and CDR2 is YYEEEE. CDR3 region: CASSPTGAYEQYF. DNA for the CDR3: TGTGCCAGCAGCCCGACAGGTGCCTACGAGCAGTACTTC. Using reference TRBV5-6 and TRBJ2-7 for the parts outside the CDR3, the full variable domain is DAGVTQSPTHLIKTRGQQVTLRCSPKSGHDTVSWYQQALGQGPQFIFQYYEEEERQRGNFPDRFSGHQFPNYSSELNVNALLLGDSALYLCASSPTGAYEQYFGPGTRLTVT.

Written as DNA, the CDR3 is TGTGCCTTCGGAGAGGGGGTTCACGAGCAGTACTTC. Its translation is CAFGEGVHEQYF. This chain links TRBV10-3 with TRBJ2-7; D perhaps matches TRBD1 (6 bases). The CDR3 contains 12 residues. The germline gives CDR1 ENHRY, CDR2 SYGVKD. Trimming stripped 11 bases from V and 5 bases from J, with 16 bases between.

The chain joins TRBV3-1 (or the pseudogene TRBV3-2) to TRBJ1-2, with D possibly TRBD1 on 6 matching bases. Germline V lookup: CDR1 LGHDT, CDR2 YNNKEL (reference sequence). V lost 4 bases to trimming and J lost 1 base, with 16 bases between them. The CDR3 totals 16 residues. The CDR3 DNA reads as TGTGCCAGCAGCCTCGTCAGGGGCAGAGGTAACTATGGCTACACCTTC. Translation gives CASSLVRGRGNYGYTF.

This clone is a singleton in its sample. The V call is TRBV11-1, the J call TRBJ2-3; 7 bases line up with TRBD1. CDR1 is SGHAT, CDR2 FQDESV, per germline (reference sequence). Unmatched junction bases numbered 9, after V lost 3 bases and J lost 6 bases. The CDR3 runs 15 residues. CDR3 sequence reads: CASSLVRGTLDTQYF. As DNA, the CDR3 is TGTGCCAGCAGCTTGGTCAGGGGGACGTTGGATACGCAGTATTTT.

The J gene is TRBJ1-6, the V gene TRBV7-8, with 8 bases fitting TRBD1. The CDR3 sequence is 19 residues long. With 2 bases clipped from V and 1 base from J, the junction kept 10 bases outside the gene matches. Germline values: CDR1 SGHVS, CDR2 FQNEAQ. The CDR3 is CASSLISGGATSYNSPLHF. CDR3 sequence (DNA): TGTGCCAGCAGCTTAATTTCAGGGGGCGCGACATCCTATAATTCACCCCTCCACTTT.

CDR3 residues: CASSLLGQGAGYGYTF. The CDR3 DNA reads as TGTGCCAGCAGCTTACTGGGACAGGGAGCGGGCTATGGCTACACCTTC. This rearrangement joins TRBV7-3 to TRBJ1-2, with TRBD1 identical over 9 bases. CDR3 length equals 16 residues. Unmatched junction bases numbered 8, after V lost 2 bases and J lost 4 bases. The germline V gene has CDR1 SGHTA and CDR2 FQGTGA.

The chain couples TRBV11-3 to TRBJ2-1; TRBD1 might be the D (5 bases). V lost 5 bases and J 3 bases, leaving 11 bases between the germline ends. This CDR3 is built from 14 residues. Germline CDR1 SGHNT, CDR2 YENEEA. CDR3 residues: CASSPGHLYNEQFF. The CDR3 coding sequence is TGTGCCAGCAGCCCCGGACACCTCTACAATGAGCAGTTCTTC.

The chain links TRBV2 to TRBJ2-5; a possible D gene is TRBD2 (5 bases). The CDR3 is 13 residues long. CDR1 is SNHLY and CDR2 is FYNNEI in the germline V gene. V lost 6 bases and J lost 3, with 11 bases in between. CDR3 in DNA: TGTGCCAGCAGCAAACTAGAAAAAGAGACCCAGTACTTC. The encoded protein is CASSKLEKETQYF.

The V gene is TRBV2, the J gene TRBJ1-2; D call uncertain. The CDR3 sequence is 13 residues long. Looked up from germline, CDR1 is SNHLY and CDR2 is FYNNEI. V dropped 6 bases and J dropped 2 bases, with 10 bases sitting between them. The CDR3 DNA sequence: TGTGCCAGCAGGGGCGTCTCCAACTATGGCTACACCTTC. It yields the protein CASRGVSNYGYTF.

The chain joins TRBV19 to TRBJ1-1, with D possibly TRBD1 on 5 matching bases. Germline CDR1 LNHDA, CDR2 SQIVND (reference sequence). Trimming cost V 6 bases and J 2 bases, with 13 bases left between them. CDR3 length equals 14 residues. The CDR3 loop reads CASRDRDANTEAFF. CDR3 nucleotide sequence: TGTGCCAGTAGAGACAGAGACGCAAACACTGAAGCTTTCTTT.